This T cell receptor (beta chain) was documented in a study of blood T cell repertoires in COVID-19. The age range of participants was about 18 to 100 years, with residence in fewer than 25 US areas. TCRdb keeps only in-frame clones here, not all; method: immunoSEQ multiplex PCR. Among over 250,000 clones, 70% to 90% were seen once, and the ten largest hold 0.75% to 1%. This clone occurred once. The source of this sequence is a young woman who had recovered from COVID-19. Source material: PBMCs or T cells enriched from blood (not recorded which).

CDR3 DNA sequence: TGTGCCAGCAGCGTGTTGGCAGGGCTAGGAAGCTCTGGGGCCAACGTCCTGACTTTC. This encodes CASSVLAGLGSSGANVLTF. The chain joins TRBV9 to TRBJ2-6; TRBD1 might be the D (5 bases). V dropped 2 bases and J dropped 0 bases, with 18 bases sitting between them. The CDR3 extends over 19 amino acids. Germline V CDR1 and CDR2: SGDLS, YYNGEE.